The 32 T cell receptor beta chains in this list originate from one sample, sequenced in a study of T-cell reconstitution after alpha-beta-depleted transplantation in children. The library targeted TCRbeta and was prepared with unique molecular identifiers. TCRdb re-derived calls from the PCR reads in MiXCR, one entry per CDR3 protein. The repertoire holds just over 70,000 distinct CDR3 sequences, with about 6.7% as singletons. Source: PBMCs from the stem cell graft donor, taken from the stem cell graft. Source of these receptors: a human donor who donated a stem cell graft to a child with acute lymphoblastic leukemia.

This clonotype was recorded a few times. The chain carries TRBV19 and TRBJ2-5, with D perhaps being TRBD1 or TRBD2 (5 bases each). The length of the CDR3 is 15 residues. The V gene lost 6 bases and the J gene lost 3 bases, with 17 bases spanning the gap. Germline V gene lookup returns CDR1 LNHDA and CDR2 SQIVND (reference sequence). CDR3 DNA sequence: TGTGCCAGTAGCAGGGATGTGGAGCGGAAAGAGACCCAGTACTTC. Amino acids: CASSRDVERKETQYF.

This clonotype was picked up a small number of times. The chain links TRBV5-6 to TRBJ2-6, with D uncertain. V gave up 2 bases and J gave up 2 bases, with 2 bases separating them. CDR1 is SGHDT and CDR2 is YYEEEE in the germline V gene. The CDR3 loop spans 13 amino acids. The CDR3 loop is CASSFTGANVLTF. The CDR3 DNA reads as TGTGCCAGCAGCTTCACTGGGGCCAACGTCCTGACTTTC.

This sequence joins TRBV29-1 and TRBJ2-7, with TRBD2 matching over 14 bases. V lost 6 bases to trimming and J lost 6 bases; unmatched junction nucleotides: 10. The CDR3 consists of 15 residues. Per germline, CDR1 SQVTM and CDR2 ANQGSEA. The CDR3 sequence: CSVLGTSGGLGEQYF. For the CDR3, the DNA is TGCAGCGTGCTCGGGACTAGCGGGGGTCTTGGCGAGCAGTACTTC.

This clonotype showed up just a few times. The chain employs TRBV25-1 and TRBJ2-7; D is perhaps TRBD1 (7 bases). Germline V gene data show CDR1 as MGHDK and CDR2 as SYGVNS. Between the trimmed V and J ends, which lost 6 bases and 5 bases, there was a span of 14 bases. The CDR3 is made up of 13 amino acids. CDR3: CASRNRGGNEQYF. CDR3 DNA: TGTGCCAGCAGGAACAGGGGCGGGAACGAGCAGTACTTC.

The sample holds a few counts of this clonotype. The chain carries TRBV4-2 and TRBJ2-2; the D call may be TRBD1 or TRBD2 (6 bases each). V was trimmed by 4 bases and J by 2 bases, leaving 20 bases between them. This CDR3 has 18 residues. The germline V gene encodes CDR1 LGHNA and CDR2 YNFKEQ. DNA of the CDR3: TGTGCCAGCAGCCCGAAGAGGGGCCGGGGGCCCAACACCGGGGAGCTGTTTTTT. This sequence encodes CASSPKRGRGPNTGELFF.

V is TRBV28 and J is TRBJ2-7; TRBD1 is a possible D gene (6 bases). Germline lookup yields CDR1 MDHEN and CDR2 SYDVKM. The CDR3 spans 15 residues. V shed 7 bases and J shed 0 bases, with 16 bases lying between them. CDR3 DNA sequence: TGTGCCAGCATTAAAACAGGGCCCAGCTCCTACGAGCAGTACTTC. Amino acid sequence: CASIKTGPSSYEQYF. The full variable domain, rest sourced from reference TRBV28 and TRBJ2-7, is DVKVTQSSRYLVKRTGEKVFLECVQDMDHENMFWYRQDPGLGLRLIYFSYDVKMKEKGDIPEGYSVSREKKERFSLILESASTNQTSMYLCASIKTGPSSYEQYFGPGTRLTVT.

This clonotype was seen only a few times. The V and J genes are TRBV7-6 and TRBJ2-7; tentative D call: TRBD1 (5 bases). This CDR3 is 13 amino acids long. The ends were cut back, 1 base at V and 3 bases at J, with 7 bases in the middle. Germline-derived CDR1 and CDR2 are SGHVS and FNYEAQ. CDR3 residues: CASSLETVYEQYF. The CDR3 DNA reads TGTGCCAGCAGCTTAGAGACAGTCTACGAGCAGTACTTC. Full variable domain (remainder filled in from reference TRBV7-6 and TRBJ2-7): GAGVSQSPRYKVTKRGQDVALRCDPISGHVSLYWYRQALGQGPEFLTYFNYEAQQDKSGLPNDRFSAERPEGSISTLTIQRTEQRDSAMYRCASSLETVYEQYFGPGTRLTVT.

This clonotype was recorded many times. V gene TRBV9 combines with J gene TRBJ1-5; D gene ambiguous. Trimming shortened V by 0 bases and J by 1 base, and 8 bases separated the two germline ends. The CDR3 runs 15 residues. CDR1 is SGDLS and CDR2 is YYNGEE in the germline V gene. The CDR3 loop reads CASSVGVRSNQPQHF. The CDR3 DNA is TGTGCCAGCAGCGTAGGCGTAAGGAGCAATCAGCCCCAGCATTTT.

This clonotype was seen more than once but under ten times. This chain joins TRBV28 and TRBJ1-1; D is undetermined. The V and J ends lost 2 bases and 8 bases respectively, with 9 bases between them. CDR3 length: 12 residues. Per germline, CDR1 MDHEN and CDR2 SYDVKM. CDR3 sequence: CASSLRFGEAFF. The CDR3 DNA sequence: TGTGCCAGCAGTTTACGGTTTGGGGAAGCTTTCTTT.

This clonotype was counted at least ten times. The chain joins TRBV6-2 or TRBV6-3 to TRBJ1-1; D is unresolved. The CDR3 sequence is 12 residues long. Deletions cut 2 bases from V and 4 bases from J, with 5 bases between. Germline V lookup: CDR1 MNHEY, CDR2 SVGEGT. The CDR3 loop is CASSYMGTEAFF. The CDR3 bases are TGTGCCAGCAGTTACATGGGCACTGAAGCTTTCTTT.

This clonotype has ten or more counts. This CDR3 is CASRSDSYTEAFF. Written as DNA, the CDR3 is TGTGCCAGCAGGTCGGACAGCTACACTGAAGCTTTCTTT. The rearrangement joins TRBV5-4 to TRBJ1-1, with D tentatively TRBD1 (6 bases). This CDR3 spans 13 amino acids. Germline-derived CDR1 and CDR2 are SGHNT and YYREEE (reference sequence). V lost 5 bases and J 3 bases, leaving 11 bases between the germline ends.

A few counts support this clonotype. The chain is built from TRBV18 and TRBJ2-7, with TRBD2 matching over 9 bases. The CDR3 consists of 16 residues. Losses at the gene ends were 1 base for V and 2 bases for J; bases not matched to a gene: 6. Germline V gene data show CDR1 as KGHSH and CDR2 as LQKENI. The CDR3 loop reads CASSPLSSGGAYEQYF. The CDR3 DNA reads TGTGCCAGCTCACCACTGAGTAGCGGGGGAGCCTACGAGCAGTACTTC.

This clonotype was seen at least ten times. This chain uses TRBV5-1 with TRBJ2-7, with D maybe TRBD1 (5 bases). CDR1 SGHRS and CDR2 YFSETQ come from the germline V gene. Trimming took off 4 bases at V and 1 base at J, with 15 bases between the two ends. The CDR3 contains 15 residues. The DNA for the CDR3 is TGCGCCAGCAGCGAATTAGGGGCACCTTCCTACGAGCAGTACTTC. Its protein product is CASSELGAPSYEQYF.

This clonotype was recorded many times. This chain links TRBV7-9 with TRBJ1-5; D remains unclear. The length of the CDR3 is 14 residues. Looked up from germline, CDR1 is SEHNR and CDR2 is FQNEAQ (reference sequence). The V and J ends lost 1 base and 2 bases respectively, with 6 bases between them. The CDR3 coding sequence is TGTGCCAGCAGCTTAGGGGATGGCAATCAGCCCCAGCATTTT. Its protein is CASSLGDGNQPQHF.

This clonotype appeared a few times. The genes are TRBV3-1 and TRBJ1-5; the D is unclear. This CDR3 has 16 amino acids. Germline V CDR1 and CDR2: LGHDT, YNNKEL (reference sequence). Between the trimmed V and J ends, which lost 0 bases and 2 bases, there was a span of 11 bases. Written as DNA, the CDR3 is TGTGCCAGCAGCCAAGAACCCCCGGAGGGCAATCAGCCCCAGCATTTT. Its protein product is CASSQEPPEGNQPQHF.

The V gene is TRBV10-3, the J gene TRBJ1-5, with D tentatively TRBD1 (6 bases). This CDR3 has 13 residues. V gave up 0 bases and J gave up 6 bases, with 6 bases separating them. Germline V gene sequence: CDR1 ENHRY, CDR2 SYGVKD. DNA for the CDR3: TGTGCCATCAGTGAGTCGACAGGTCAGCCCCAGCATTTT. The encoded protein is CAISESTGQPQHF.

This clonotype was picked up many times. The rearrangement joins TRBV3-1 to TRBJ2-7, with D hard to call. With 4 bases removed from V and 4 bases from J, the gap between germline ends came to 11 bases. This CDR3 contains 13 residues. In germline, CDR1 is LGHDT, CDR2 YNNKEL (reference sequence). For the CDR3, the DNA is TGTGCCAGCAGCCTGTCGGCGGATTACGAGCAGTACTTC. Translating it yields CASSLSADYEQYF.

This clonotype has ten or more counts. The chain employs TRBV5-1 and TRBJ2-3; 13 nucleotides align to TRBD2. Germline CDR1 SGHRS, CDR2 YFSETQ. Trimming took 0 bases from V and 3 from J; bases not matched to a gene: 10. The CDR3 covers 19 residues. The CDR3 nucleotides read TGCGCCAGCAGCTTGGCGGGGACTAGCGGGGTCGCAGGGACAGATACGCAGTATTTT. It yields the protein CASSLAGTSGVAGTDTQYF.

This clonotype has ten or more counts. The rearrangement joins TRBV4-3 to TRBJ2-1; the D is unclear. This CDR3 has 15 amino acids. The V gene's germline CDR1 is LGHNA and CDR2 YSLEER. Trimming took off 1 base at V and 6 bases at J, with 13 bases between the two ends. The CDR3 is CASSQAVLVPNEQFF. CDR3 nucleotide sequence: TGCGCCAGCAGCCAAGCGGTTCTAGTCCCCAATGAGCAGTTCTTC.

This clonotype was recorded at least ten times. One end of the junction varies from germline; a read error may be responsible. V usage is TRBV20-1 and J usage is TRBJ1-5; D may be TRBD1 (5 bases). The CDR3 has 16 amino acids. CDR1 DFQATT and CDR2 SNEGSKA come from the germline V gene (reference sequence). The CDR3 is CCARVAGRSPNQPQHF. The CDR3, as DNA: TGCTGTGCTAGAGTTGCGGGACGGAGCCCCAATCAGCCCCAGCATTTT.

The sample holds many counts of this clonotype. The chain couples TRBV5-1 to TRBJ2-3; 7 bases are shared with TRBD1. This CDR3 is 15 amino acids long. The trim removed 1 base at V and 4 bases at J, leaving 6 bases unmatched. CDR1 and CDR2 from the germline V gene are SGHRS and YFSETQ. CDR3 coding DNA: TGCGCCAGCAGCTTGAGAGACAGGGAGTCAGATACGCAGTATTTT. Translated, it gives CASSLRDRESDTQYF.

The sample holds a few counts of this clonotype. The V gene is TRBV5-5, the J gene TRBJ2-7; 9 positions match TRBD1. The CDR3 runs 14 residues. Unmatched junction bases numbered 3, after V lost 3 bases and J lost 2 bases. Germline CDR1 SGHKS, CDR2 YYEKEE (reference sequence). CDR3 bases: TGTGCCAGCAGCTACGGGACAGGGACCTACGAGCAGTACTTC. Amino acid sequence: CASSYGTGTYEQYF. The full variable domain, completed using reference TRBV5-5 and TRBJ2-7, is DAGVTQSPTHLIKTRGQQVTLRCSPISGHKSVSWYQQVLGQGPQFIFQYYEKEERGRGNFPDRFSARQFPNYSSELNVNALLLGDSALYLCASSYGTGTYEQYFGPGTRLTVT.

Ten or more counts support this clonotype. This chain links TRBV4-3 with TRBJ1-4; TRBD1 agrees at 10 bases. This CDR3 contains 15 residues. V gave up 2 bases and J gave up 7 bases; unmatched junction bases: 4. From germline, CDR1 is LGHNA and CDR2 YSLEER. CDR3 nucleotides: TGCGCCAGCAGCCAATTCGGGACAGGGGTTGAAAAACTGTTTTTT. It translates to CASSQFGTGVEKLFF.

There are many counts of this clonotype. The chain carries TRBV12-3 or TRBV12-4 and TRBJ1-4, with 7 nucleotides matching TRBD1. V gave up 5 bases and J gave up 4 bases; unmatched junction bases: 10. The CDR3 contains 16 residues. CDR3 sequence reads: CASSRDSGRFNEKLFF. In DNA, the CDR3 is TGTGCCAGCAGTCGGGACAGCGGGCGATTTAATGAAAAACTGTTTTTT.

The chain couples TRBV12-3 or TRBV12-4 to TRBJ2-1; 8 bases map to TRBD2. The length of the CDR3 is 19 residues. Unmatched junction bases numbered 29, after V lost 11 bases and J lost 8 bases. This chain's CDR3 is CACCLSRGGLSRIVDEQFF. CDR3 DNA sequence: TGTGCCTGCTGTTTATCACGGGGGGGCCTATCCCGCATTGTCGATGAGCAGTTCTTC.

This clonotype appeared a few times. V usage is TRBV6-5 and J usage is TRBJ2-3, with 8 bases lining up with TRBD2. The CDR3 contains 12 residues. Germline V lookup: CDR1 MNHEY, CDR2 SVGAGI. V shed 10 bases, J shed 8 bases, and the junction held 8 bases outside the gene matches. The chain's CDR3 is CAISRTSGTQYF. CDR3 DNA: TGTGCCATCAGCCGTACTAGCGGTACGCAGTATTTT.

This clonotype came up many times. The rearrangement links TRBV7-9 to TRBJ1-2; unclear D gene. The V gene lost 5 bases and the J gene lost 3 bases, with 10 bases spanning the gap. The V gene's germline CDR1 is SEHNR and CDR2 FQNEAQ (reference sequence). The length of the CDR3 is 13 residues. CDR3 sequence: CASSPTGYYGYTF. As DNA, the CDR3 is TGTGCCAGCAGCCCCACCGGGTACTATGGCTACACCTTC.

This clonotype was found many times. Here the CDR3 reads CATSVGRPSGANVLTF. The CDR3 region has the DNA TGTGCCACCAGTGTGGGGCGGCCGTCTGGGGCCAACGTCCTGACTTTC. The chain employs TRBV24-1 and TRBJ2-6, with a weak D call TRBD1 (5 bases). CDR3 length: 16 amino acids. Deletions cut 5 bases from V and 1 base from J, with 11 bases between. Germline V gene lookup returns CDR1 KGHDR and CDR2 SFDVKD.

The table lists this clonotype with many counts. The genes are TRBV5-5 and TRBJ1-1; 11 nucleotides agree with TRBD1. The germline V gene encodes CDR1 SGHKS and CDR2 YYEKEE (reference sequence). V trimming: 7 bases; J trimming: 0 bases; junction bases outside the gene matches: 5. This CDR3 region has 15 residues. The CDR3 is CASRRTGGMNTEAFF. CDR3 coding DNA: TGTGCCAGCCGCCGGACAGGGGGCATGAACACTGAAGCTTTCTTT. The whole variable domain, filled in from reference TRBV5-5 and TRBJ1-1, reads DAGVTQSPTHLIKTRGQQVTLRCSPISGHKSVSWYQQVLGQGPQFIFQYYEKEERGRGNFPDRFSARQFPNYSSELNVNALLLGDSALYLCASRRTGGMNTEAFFGQGTRLTVV.

This clonotype was observed at least ten times. CDR3 sequence: CASSTQGARTDTQYF. CDR3 bases: TGTGCCAGCAGCACACAGGGGGCGCGAACAGATACGCAGTATTTT. The chain recombines TRBV7-9 with TRBJ2-3; the match to TRBD1 covers 9 bases. The CDR3 is made up of 15 amino acids. In germline, CDR1 is SEHNR, CDR2 FQNEAQ (reference sequence). The V and J ends lost 5 bases and 3 bases, in that order; junction bases with no gene match: 6.

This clonotype was observed at least ten times. The rearrangement joins TRBV29-1 to TRBJ1-1, with a weak D call TRBD1 (6 bases). The length of the CDR3 is 15 residues. Deletions cut 3 bases from V and 2 bases from J, with 16 bases between. Per germline, CDR1 SQVTM and CDR2 ANQGSEA. CDR3 loop: CSVEGKTGSNTEAFF. The CDR3 DNA follows: TGCAGCGTTGAGGGTAAAACAGGGAGCAACACTGAAGCTTTCTTT. Looking up the rest from reference TRBV29-1 and TRBJ1-1 gives the full variable domain: SAVISQKPSRDICQRGTSLTIQCQVDSQVTMMFWYRQQPGQSLTLIATANQGSEATYESGFVIDKFPISRPNLTFSTLTVSNMSPEDSSIYLCSVEGKTGSNTEAFFGQGTRLTVV.

V gene TRBV6-1 combines with J gene TRBJ2-4, with D possibly being TRBD1 (6 bases). The germline V gene has CDR1 MNHNS and CDR2 SASEGT. The CDR3 sequence is 17 residues long. The ends were cut back, 6 bases at V and 0 bases at J, with 18 bases in the middle. CDR3 in DNA: TGTGCCAGCAGCCCTCGTGAGGACAGACTAGCCAAAAACATTCAGTACTTC. Its translation is CASSPREDRLAKNIQYF.